This T cell receptor beta chain was documented in a study of STAT5B mutations in CD4+ large granular lymphocyte leukemia. General study results and limits: Main leukemic clonotypes were patient-specific, but approximately 27% appeared at low frequency elsewhere.

Healthy controls were blood donor buffy coats. As for this clone: Its antigen is unknown.

Clones were sequenced by immunoSEQ multiplex PCR, and TCRdb holds only the in-frame ones, with some missing. Of 25,000 to 35,000 clones in the sample, 85% to 90% were seen once. Sequenced material: CD4+ T cells from blood buffy coats. This clonotype was obtained from a human donor in good health.

The CDR3 is CASSLGGQSEKLFF. In nucleotides, the CDR3 is TGTGCCAGCAGCTTAGGAGGGCAGAGTGAAAAACTGTTTTTT. The chain uses TRBV7-9 and TRBJ1-4, with unresolved D. The V and J ends lost 1 base and 7 bases respectively, with 10 bases between them. The CDR3 spans 14 residues. Germline values: CDR1 SEHNR, CDR2 FQNEAQ (reference sequence).